This entry features one T cell receptor (beta chain) sequence. Its antigen remains unidentified. With a much larger clone just one base away, this may be a read error. Using RNA template, CDR3s of TCR alpha and beta were amplified with iRepertoire arm-PCR. TCRdb re-called the multiplex PCR reads through MiXCR, storing one row per CDR3 protein. Counted here are approximately 400,000 distinct CDR3 sequences, roughly two fifths occurring once; the ten biggest clones make up more than 10%. The data were obtained in a study of glioma-infiltrating T cells. Germline V gene sequence: CDR1 MNHEY, CDR2 SVGEGT. Trimming took 5 bases from V and 10 from J, leaving 18 bases between them. The CDR3 totals 14 residues. Study outcomes and limitations: A blood CDR3 motif signature was depleted in highly divergent patients. Very few CDR3 sequences were shared between tissue and blood.

The chain has TRBV6-2 or TRBV6-3 and TRBJ2-1; D call uncertain. The source material was glioma tissue, nonneoplastic brain tissue, or PBMCs (not recorded which). The sequence came from a human donor with low-grade glioma or glioblastoma, undergoing nonglioma brain surgery, or in good health (not recorded which). The CDR3 region has the DNA TGTGCCAGCAGTCGCCCGAGCTGGCCCTACGAGCAGTTCTTC. This gives the protein CASSRPSWPYEQFF.